Listed below are T cell receptor beta chains from one sample, sequenced in a study of blood T cell repertoires in COVID-19. Generated by immunoSEQ multiplex PCR, the TCRdb table keeps only in-frame clones and is missing some. The profile shows more than 45,000 clones, under 95% of them singletons. What was sequenced was peripheral blood. The origin of the receptors is a man in his sixties or seventies with active COVID-19. The CDR3 runs from the conserved cysteine through the conserved F or W. The D gene is left open where the match is weak.

V gene: TRBV25-1
D gene: TRBD2
J gene: TRBJ2-3
CDR3 protein: CASRLQVAGKSDTQYF
CDR3 DNA: TGTGCCAGCAGGTTACAGGTAGCGGGTAAATCAGATACGCAGTATTTT

V gene: TRBV18
D gene: TRBD2
J gene: TRBJ2-3
CDR3 protein: CASSPRETSGFTDTQYF
CDR3 DNA: TGTGCCAGCTCACCACGAGAGACTAGCGGGTTCACAGATACGCAGTATTTT

V gene: TRBV18
D gene: NA
J gene: TRBJ2-1
CDR3 protein: CASSSQGYSSEQFF
CDR3 DNA: TGTGCCAGCTCATCTCAGGGGTACAGTTCTGAGCAGTTCTTC

V gene: TRBV10-3
D gene: NA
J gene: TRBJ1-2
CDR3 protein: CAIGENNYGYTF
CDR3 DNA: TGTGCCATCGGGGAGAATAACTATGGCTACACCTTC

V gene: TRBV29-1
D gene: NA
J gene: TRBJ2-3
CDR3 protein: CSVERSRDGTDTQYF
CDR3 DNA: TGCAGCGTTGAAAGGTCCAGGGATGGCACAGATACGCAGTATTTT

V gene: TRBV7-9
D gene: NA
J gene: TRBJ2-1
CDR3 protein: CASSPEPYNEQFF
CDR3 DNA: TGTGCCAGCAGCCCGGAGCCATACAATGAGCAGTTCTTC

V gene: TRBV11-2
D gene: TRBD2
J gene: TRBJ2-3
CDR3 protein: CASSLARTSGANTQYF
CDR3 DNA: TGTGCCAGCAGCTTAGCGCGGACTAGCGGGGCGAATACGCAGTATTTT

V gene: TRBV12-3/TRBV12-4
D gene: NA
J gene: TRBJ2-7
CDR3 protein: CASSSRATYEQYF
CDR3 DNA: TGTGCCAGCAGTTCCAGGGCCACCTACGAGCAGTACTTC

V gene: TRBV7-9
D gene: TRBD2
J gene: TRBJ2-5
CDR3 protein: CASSQRAGAETQYF
CDR3 DNA: TGTGCCAGCAGCCAGAGAGCGGGGGCAGAGACCCAGTACTTC

V gene: TRBV6-6
D gene: NA
J gene: TRBJ1-6
CDR3 protein: CASSQGLGDYNSPLHF
CDR3 DNA: TGTGCCAGCAGTCAAGGGTTGGGAGACTATAATTCACCCCTCCACTTT